Listed here are 6 T cell receptor beta chains from one sample, sequenced in a study of cytomegalovirus exposure and HLA in healthy donors. Vbeta (60) and Jbeta (13) primers were used in the PCR. Sequencing was performed with immunoSEQ multiplex PCR; in TCRdb, only in-frame clones are kept and a portion is missing. The sample lists 90,000 to 120,000 clones; less than 85% were seen once. The sequencing sample was made of PBMCs. The source of these receptors is a man aged 18 to 30 in good health and CMV-seronegative.

The chain employs TRBV6-6 and TRBJ2-7; 8 nucleotides agree with TRBD1. This CDR3 is 15 amino acids long. The V and J ends lost 5 bases and 5 bases, in that order; junction bases with no gene match: 11. Per germline, CDR1 MNHNY and CDR2 SVGAGI (reference sequence). The CDR3 spells CASSSSRPGGDEQYF. The CDR3 nucleotides are TGTGCCAGCAGTAGTTCCCGGCCAGGGGGCGACGAGCAGTACTTC.

The chain couples TRBV5-1 to TRBJ2-2; TRBD2 aligns across 12 bases. This CDR3 contains 16 residues. The trim removed 0 bases at V and 4 bases at J, leaving 1 base unmatched. CDR1 and CDR2 from the germline V gene are SGHRS and YFSETQ. CDR3 bases: TGCGCCAGCAGCTTGGGACTAGCGGGAGCCACCGGGGAGCTGTTTTTT. Protein sequence: CASSLGLAGATGELFF.

This chain uses TRBV9 with TRBJ2-1; D gene uncertain. V lost 0 bases and J 4 bases, leaving 8 bases between the germline ends. The germline V gene encodes CDR1 SGDLS and CDR2 YYNGEE. The CDR3 totals 14 residues. CDR3 sequence: CASSVGVRYNEQFF. The CDR3 nucleotides read TGTGCCAGCAGCGTAGGTGTCAGATACAATGAGCAGTTCTTC.

This clone was seen more than once but under ten times. The gene calls are TRBV6-1 and TRBJ1-6, with D hard to call. Germline V lookup: CDR1 MNHNS, CDR2 SASEGT. The CDR3 sequence is 13 residues long. Deletions cut 1 base from V and 9 bases from J, with 7 bases between. The CDR3 is CASSEGGGSPLHF. The DNA for the CDR3 is TGTGCCAGCAGTGAAGGAGGAGGTTCACCCCTCCACTTT.

The gene calls are TRBV19 and TRBJ1-6; perhaps TRBD1 as D (5 bases). V shed 9 bases and J shed 2 bases, with 8 bases lying between them. CDR1 and CDR2 from the germline V gene are LNHDA and SQIVND (reference sequence). The CDR3 is 13 amino acids. The CDR3 is CASADTYNSPLHF. Written as DNA, the CDR3 is TGTGCCAGCGCGGACACCTATAATTCACCCCTCCACTTT.

The CDR3 sequence is CSVGTAREQYF. Written as DNA, the CDR3 is TGCAGCGTTGGGACAGCACGCGAGCAGTACTTC. The chain carries TRBV29-1 and TRBJ2-7; TRBD1 might be the D (6 bases). Trimming stripped 4 bases from V and 6 bases from J, with 10 bases between. The length of the CDR3 is 11 residues. Germline V gene sequence: CDR1 SQVTM, CDR2 ANQGSEA.